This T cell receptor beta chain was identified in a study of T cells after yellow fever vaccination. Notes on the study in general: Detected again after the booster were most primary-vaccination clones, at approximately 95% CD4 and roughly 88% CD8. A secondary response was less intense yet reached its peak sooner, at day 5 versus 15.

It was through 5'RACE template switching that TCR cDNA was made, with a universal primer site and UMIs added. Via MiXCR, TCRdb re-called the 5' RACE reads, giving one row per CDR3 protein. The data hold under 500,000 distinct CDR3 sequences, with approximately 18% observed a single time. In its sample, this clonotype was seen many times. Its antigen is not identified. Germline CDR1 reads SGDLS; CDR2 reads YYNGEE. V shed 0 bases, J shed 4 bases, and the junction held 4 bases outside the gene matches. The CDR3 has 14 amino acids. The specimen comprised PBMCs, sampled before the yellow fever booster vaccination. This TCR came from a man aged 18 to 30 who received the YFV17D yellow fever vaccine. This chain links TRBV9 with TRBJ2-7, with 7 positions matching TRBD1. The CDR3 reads CASSVGGTVYEQYF. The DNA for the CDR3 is TGTGCCAGCAGCGTAGGGGGGACAGTTTACGAGCAGTACTTC.